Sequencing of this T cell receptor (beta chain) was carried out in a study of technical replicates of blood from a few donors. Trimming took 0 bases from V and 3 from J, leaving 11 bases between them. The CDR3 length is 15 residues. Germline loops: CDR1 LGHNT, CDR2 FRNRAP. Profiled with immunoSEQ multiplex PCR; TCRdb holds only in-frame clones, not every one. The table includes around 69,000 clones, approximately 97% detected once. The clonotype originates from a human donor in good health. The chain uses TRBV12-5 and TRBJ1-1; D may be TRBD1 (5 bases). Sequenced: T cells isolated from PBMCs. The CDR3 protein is CASGLVVWGDTEAFF. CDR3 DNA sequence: TGTGCTAGTGGTTTGGTAGTCTGGGGGGACACTGAAGCTTTCTTT.